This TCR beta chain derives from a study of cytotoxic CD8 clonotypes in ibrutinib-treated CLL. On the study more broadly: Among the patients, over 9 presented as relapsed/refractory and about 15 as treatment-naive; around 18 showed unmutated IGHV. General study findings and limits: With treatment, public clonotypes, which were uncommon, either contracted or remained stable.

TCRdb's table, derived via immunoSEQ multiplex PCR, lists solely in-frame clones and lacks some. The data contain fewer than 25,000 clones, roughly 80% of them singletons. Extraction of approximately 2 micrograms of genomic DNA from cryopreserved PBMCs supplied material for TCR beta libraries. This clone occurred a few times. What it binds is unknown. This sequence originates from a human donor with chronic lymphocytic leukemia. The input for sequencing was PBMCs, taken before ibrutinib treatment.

Written as DNA, the CDR3 is TGTGCCCTCGGGACCGTTAACACCGGGGAGCTGTTTTTT. Translation gives CALGTVNTGELFF. This chain joins TRBV19 and TRBJ2-2; tentatively, D is TRBD1 or TRBD2 (5 bases each). Germline lookup yields CDR1 LNHDA and CDR2 SQIVND (reference sequence). The CDR3 runs to 13 residues. V was cut by 11 bases and J by 2 bases, with 12 bases left in between.